Sequencing of this T cell receptor (beta chain) was carried out in a study of tumor-infiltrating lymphocytes in primary liver carcinoma. Looking at the study overall: All patients, whether men or women, fell within 30 to 69 years of age.

Between about 18 and 33 mg of unsorted bulk tissue served as the source from which RNA and DNA were co-extracted. The patients, who had chronic HBV infection, were treatment-naive (untreated). Concerning this clonotype itself: Its specificity is not known.

Total RNA (roughly 550 ng) served as template for TCR beta cDNA synthesis primed by a constant-region primer. Investigators got TCR beta libraries out of three nested multiplex PCR rounds, done with slightly modified ARM-PCR. MiXCR, run by TCRdb on the multiplex PCR reads, gives a single entry per CDR3 protein. This repertoire shows 40,000 to 60,000 distinct CDR3 sequences, 71% found once; its top ten account for less than 35%. Findings and limits, study-wide: Top-250-clone fractions were significantly higher in tumors than in blood (p = 0.039). Paired tumor-adjacent and tumor-blood samples overlapped less than tumor region pairs did.

Material: liver tumor tissue from sampling region 5. The sample's subset: tumor region T5, tumor centre. The TCR sequence derives from a man aged 40-49 years with primary liver carcinoma and hepatitis B virus infection.

CDR3 amino acids: CAGVGQGTDEQFF. In DNA form, the CDR3 reads TGTGCCGGCGTGGGACAGGGCACTGATGAGCAGTTCTTC. V usage is TRBV7-8 and J usage is TRBJ2-1, with 9 bases that match TRBD1. V lost 11 bases, J lost 8 bases, and 10 bases stayed unmatched. Looked up from germline, CDR1 is SGHVS and CDR2 is FQNEAQ. There are 13 residues in the CDR3.